This section outlines one T cell receptor (beta chain) sequence together with its context. Its antigen has not been determined. No qualities accompany the bases; no much larger clone lies one base away. The sample belongs to a study of shared clonotypes between healthy human individuals (dated by TCRdb to the early 2020s). Regarding the study in general: A couple of women and a few men aged 18 to 49 years were included in the cohort. For each donor, CD4 naive and CD4 memory were each given three plates, CD8 naive was given two plates, and CD8 memory was given one plate. Blood TCR repertoires of about 5 healthy adults were deeply sequenced to estimate repertoire size and the extent of clonotype sharing between individuals. To increase sequencing depth and limit assay-specific biases, TCR repertoire library preparation and sequencing were carried out by different laboratories using diverse techniques. Each donor's leukapheresis produced roughly between roughly 0.9 and 9 billion PBMCs. What the work shows at the level of the full study, not this receptor alone: Rarefaction of sorted-subset datasets indicated incomplete sequencing despite the large sequencing depth. Only blood was sampled, and tissue TCR repertoires likely differ from those in blood. The genetic and exposure-history diversity represented was limited by the small number of donors. Naive subsets generally had larger estimated clonotype richness than memory subsets. When a few donors were compared, the shared fraction of clonotypes was around 4.6% for naive CD4, over 3% for naive CD8, roughly 2.3% for memory CD4, and around 0.4% for memory CD8. Compared with non-shared clonotypes, clonotypes shared by all four sorted-subset donors had higher generation probabilities. Pairwise subsampling led to the expectation that sequencing depth would affect the degree of clonotype sharing among donors.

TCR CDR3 regions were amplified from genomic DNA by multiplex PCR using the deep immunoSEQ assay. Extracted genomic DNA from each cell subset was distributed evenly across all wells of several immunoSEQ 96-well plates, and each plate was treated as a replicate. For sorted subsets, each replicate PCR was loaded with 150 to 250 ng genomic DNA, equivalent to 30,000 to 35,000 T cell genomes. The purified libraries were quantified using a Qubit 3.0 fluorometer, sized with a Bioanalyzer 2100, and then quantified again using the KAPA Library Quantification kit. A separate single-read 150-cycle Illumina NextSeq 550 flow cell was used to sequence each immunoSEQ 96-well plate. The published analysis was carried out like this. Because the immunoSEQ output held only junctional sequences and lacked quality scores, the filtering could not match the filtering applied to full-length reads. Sequences were annotated with PyIR, a Python wrapper for IgBLAST v1.9, and V/J genes and CDR3 were assigned using IMGT germline references. Reads with weak V/J assignments (E-value above 1e-6), missing CDR3, stop codons, out-of-frame junctions, or ambiguous translated residues were removed. A V3J clonotype was defined by an identical inferred V gene, J gene, and CDR3 amino acid sequence. The percentage overlap between two repertoires was calculated by dividing the number of shared unique clonotypes by the size of the smaller repertoire. Richness of each repertoire was evaluated using RTK rarefaction, the Chao1 estimator, and Recon v2.1 estimates of unobserved clonotypes. Generation probabilities were computed with OLGA for all TCRbeta clonotypes obtained by the gDNA method from a handful of donors. Sourced from immuneACCESS, this table was stored by TCRdb with only in-frame sequences that have V and J called. A share of the clones is absent; for the studies checked, an unresolved V gene accounts for under half, and the remainder has no known explanation. The V and J calls and the clone size are those of that table, but D and trimming were determined from the DNA. The sample table records some 2,000,000 clones; roughly 95% of these occur just once. The leading ten clones occupy roughly 0.13% of the sample.

The donors were healthy, HIV-negative adults who had no recently reported acute infections or vaccinations. Every donor was a Caucasian adult residing in Nashville, Tennessee, USA. Magnetic negative selection was used to enrich CD4+ T cells, after which naive cells were positively selected on CD45RA and the negative fraction became the memory subset. Blood was collected by leukapheresis, and PBMCs were isolated by Ficoll-Histopaque density gradient centrifugation and then cryopreserved in liquid nitrogen vapor phase. Analytical flow cytometry was used to check the purity and quantity of every magnetically sorted T cell population. From each sorted fraction, genomic DNA was isolated and quantified by UV absorbance on a Nanodrop 2000c. V gives up 5 bases and J gives up 5 bases, and the segment between their germline ends measures 7 bases. From its cysteine to its phenylalanine, the CDR3 spans 11 amino acids. The retained sequence is limited to the CDR3, 33 bases, with the frame set at the first base. CDR1 and CDR2 were assigned from the germline V gene as SGHRS and YFSETQ.

Sequences were obtained from naive CD4+ T cells sorted from blood. The cell subset or site label, as the study defines it: CD45RA+ positively selected. Recombination connected TRBV5-1 to TRBJ2-5, with no confident D gene call. The TCR was taken from a man aged 18 to 30 in good health. The nucleotides are TGCGCCAGCAGGCAAATGGAGACCCAGTACTTC. Its translation is CASRQMETQYF.